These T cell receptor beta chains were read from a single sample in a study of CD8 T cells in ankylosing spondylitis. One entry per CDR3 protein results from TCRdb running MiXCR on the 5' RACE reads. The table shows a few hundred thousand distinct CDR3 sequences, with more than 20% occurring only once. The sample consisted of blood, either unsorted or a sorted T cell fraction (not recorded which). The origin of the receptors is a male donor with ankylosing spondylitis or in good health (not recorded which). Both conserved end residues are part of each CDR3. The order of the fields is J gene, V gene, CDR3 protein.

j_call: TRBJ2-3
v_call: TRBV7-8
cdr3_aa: CASSLGGTPSTDTQYF

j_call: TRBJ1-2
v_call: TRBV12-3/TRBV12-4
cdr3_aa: CASSPSGVFGYTF

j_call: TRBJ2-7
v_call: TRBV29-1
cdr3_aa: CSVVSVSRGNYEQYF

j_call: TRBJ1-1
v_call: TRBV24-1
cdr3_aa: CATSEDLRTEAFF

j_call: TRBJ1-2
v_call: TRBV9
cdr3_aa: CASSVGQSGYGYTF

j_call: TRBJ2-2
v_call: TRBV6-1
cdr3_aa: CASSATPGLRSGELFF

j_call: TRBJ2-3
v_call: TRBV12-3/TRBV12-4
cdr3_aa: CASHTGLGGDTQYF

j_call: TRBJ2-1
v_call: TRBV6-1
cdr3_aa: CASSTPGGVGEQFF

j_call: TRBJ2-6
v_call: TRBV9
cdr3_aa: CASSGANVLTF

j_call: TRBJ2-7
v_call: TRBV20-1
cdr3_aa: CSALRSRRDRGTYEQYF

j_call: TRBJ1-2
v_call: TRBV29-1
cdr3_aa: CSVESVSYGYTF

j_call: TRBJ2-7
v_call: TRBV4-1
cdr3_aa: CASSLGGTRSEEQYF

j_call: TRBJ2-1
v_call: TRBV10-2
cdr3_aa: CASNGQGTYNEQFF

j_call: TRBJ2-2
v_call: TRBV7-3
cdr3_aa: CASSPRQGPDGELFF

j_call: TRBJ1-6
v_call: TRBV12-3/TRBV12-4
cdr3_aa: CASSSGELGSPLHF

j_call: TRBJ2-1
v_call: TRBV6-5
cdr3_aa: CASSYAGAPSNEQFF

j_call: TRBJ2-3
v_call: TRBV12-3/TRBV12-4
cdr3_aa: CAGASGSTDTQYF

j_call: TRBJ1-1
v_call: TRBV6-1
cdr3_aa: CASSVSDSNTEAFF

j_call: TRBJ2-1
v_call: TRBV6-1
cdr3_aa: CASTTGVGGRFNEQFF

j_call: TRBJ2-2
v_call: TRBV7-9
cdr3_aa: CASSLGSLASTGELFF

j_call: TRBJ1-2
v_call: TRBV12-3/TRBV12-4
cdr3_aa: CASSLGGNNYGYTF

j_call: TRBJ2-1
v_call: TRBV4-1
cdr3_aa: CASSQVLFSSYNEQFF

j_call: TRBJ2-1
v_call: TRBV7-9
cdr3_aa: CASRSGMVGSSDEQFF

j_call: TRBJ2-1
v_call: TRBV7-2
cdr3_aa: CASSLASGGPYNEQFF

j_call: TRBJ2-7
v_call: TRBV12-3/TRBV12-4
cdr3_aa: CASSWAGPYEQYF

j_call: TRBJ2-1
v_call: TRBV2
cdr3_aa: CASSEPSNEQFF

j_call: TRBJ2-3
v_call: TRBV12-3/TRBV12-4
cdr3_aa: CASRGVRGTDTQYF

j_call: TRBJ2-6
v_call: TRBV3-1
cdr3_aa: CASSQDRGSGANVLTF

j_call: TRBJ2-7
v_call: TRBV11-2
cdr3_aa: CASSLIWDSIYEQYF

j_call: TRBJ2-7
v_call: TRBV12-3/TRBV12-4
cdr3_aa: CASSFGMEGYEQYF

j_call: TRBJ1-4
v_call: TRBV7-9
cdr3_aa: CASSFNPDQGLAEKLFF

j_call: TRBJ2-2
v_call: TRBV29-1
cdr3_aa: CSVVTGQARSGELFF

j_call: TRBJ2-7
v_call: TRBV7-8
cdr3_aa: CASSLAGDSSYEQYF